These 25 T cell receptor beta chains were sequenced from one sample in a study of shared clonotypes between healthy human individuals. Sequencing used immunoSEQ multiplex PCR; TCRdb keeps in-frame clones, though not all of them. The sample lists 2 million to 3 million clones, about 92% occurring once. Material for sequencing was naive CD4+ T cells sorted from blood. Indicated subset: CD45RA+ positively selected. The receptors shown here come from a man aged 18 to 29 in good health.

Of note for this clone: The same CDR3 is also encoded by other DNA sequences in this sample. This chain links TRBV7-8 with TRBJ2-7, with 9 bases matching TRBD2. CDR1 is SGHVS, CDR2 FQNEAQ, per germline. This CDR3 spans 15 amino acids. V lost 2 bases to trimming and J lost 0 bases; unmatched junction nucleotides: 2. Written as DNA, the CDR3 is TGTGCCAGCAGCTTAAGTAGCGGGAGCTCCTACGAGCAGTACTTC. It is translated as CASSLSSGSSYEQYF. The whole variable domain, filled in from reference TRBV7-8 and TRBJ2-7, reads GAGVSQSPRYKVAKRGQDVALRCDPISGHVSLFWYQQALGQGPEFLTYFQNEAQLDKSGLPSDRFFAERPEGSVSTLKIQRTQQEDSAVYLCASSLSSGSSYEQYFGPGTRLTVT.

Comments on this clone: One end of the junction varies from germline; a read error may be responsible. The rearrangement links TRBV7-7 to TRBJ1-3, with D perhaps TRBD1 (5 bases). Germline V gene data show CDR1 as SSHAT and CDR2 as FNYEAQ (reference sequence). The CDR3 extends over 13 amino acids. CDR3 protein: CASSWGPGNTIYF. As DNA, the CDR3 is TGTGCTAGCAGCTGGGGACCTGGAAACACCATATATTTT.

The chain is built from TRBV25-1 and TRBJ1-5, with a weak D call TRBD1 (6 bases). V gave up 4 bases and J gave up 5 bases, with 12 bases separating them. CDR3 length: 14 residues. The V gene's germline CDR1 is MGHDK and CDR2 SYGVNS. The DNA of the CDR3 is TGTGCCAGCAGTGGGACAGAGTCATATCAGCCCCAGCATTTT. This translates into CASSGTESYQPQHF.

V usage is TRBV6-1 and J usage is TRBJ1-5; D is possibly TRBD1 (5 bases). The CDR3 contains 15 residues. The germline V gene has CDR1 MNHNS and CDR2 SASEGT. The V end lost 2 bases, the J end lost 2 bases, and 10 bases lay between the germline ends. CDR3 in amino acids: CASSELGVGNQPQHF. The DNA of the CDR3 is TGTGCCAGCAGTGAATTAGGGGTGGGCAATCAGCCCCAGCATTTT.

The J gene is TRBJ2-3, the V gene TRBV6-6; a weak D match, TRBD2 (6 bases). The CDR3 covers 16 residues. The ends were cut back, 4 bases at V and 0 bases at J, with 14 bases in the middle. From germline, CDR1 is MNHNY and CDR2 SVGAGI (reference sequence). The CDR3 here is CASSSTGTSSTDTQYF. CDR3 DNA: TGTGCCAGCAGTTCTACCGGGACTTCTAGCACAGATACGCAGTATTTT.

This clone was observed a few times. Other nucleotide sequences from this sample produce the same CDR3. The chain carries TRBV30 and TRBJ1-1; D gene unclear. CDR3 size: 11 residues. V lost 3 bases to trimming and J lost 3 bases, with 5 bases between them. Germline loops: CDR1 GTSNPN, CDR2 SVGIG (reference sequence). This CDR3 reads CAWSLDTEAFF. The CDR3 nucleotides are TGTGCCTGGAGCCTGGACACTGAAGCTTTCTTT.

This clone was recorded only once. V and J are TRBV10-3 and TRBJ2-3; D may be TRBD1 or TRBD2 (5 bases each). In germline, CDR1 is ENHRY, CDR2 SYGVKD. The CDR3 length is 15 residues. The V gene lost 4 bases and the J gene lost 0 bases, with 11 bases spanning the gap. The CDR3 nucleotides are TGTGCCATCAGTGGGGGGACCCCTAGCACAGATACGCAGTATTTT. Its protein is CAISGGTPSTDTQYF.

The genes are TRBV5-1 and TRBJ1-6; unclear D gene. The ends were cut back, 4 bases at V and 0 bases at J, with 17 bases in the middle. The CDR3 contains 18 residues. Germline V gene lookup returns CDR1 SGHRS and CDR2 YFSETQ. CDR3 loop: CASSPTTGHSSYNSPLHF. DNA of the CDR3: TGCGCCAGCAGCCCCACGACCGGTCATAGCTCCTATAATTCACCCCTCCACTTT.

The chain links TRBV19 to TRBJ1-6; possible D gene TRBD1, 5 bases. V was trimmed by 5 bases and J by 6 bases, leaving 14 bases between them. Looked up from germline, CDR1 is LNHDA and CDR2 is SQIVND (reference sequence). The CDR3 runs 15 residues. The CDR3: CASSDGGSFNSPLHF. In DNA, the CDR3 is TGTGCCAGTAGTGACGGGGGAAGTTTTAATTCACCCCTCCACTTT.

The V and J genes are TRBV4-3 and TRBJ1-1; D unclear. V was clipped by 1 base and J by 6 bases, with 12 bases between them. The CDR3 is 14 residues long. CDR1 is LGHNA and CDR2 is YSLEER in the germline V gene. The CDR3 loop is CASSQALSMAEAFF. Here the CDR3 DNA reads TGCGCCAGCAGCCAAGCTCTGTCCATGGCTGAAGCTTTCTTT.

The chain links TRBV5-4 to TRBJ1-2, with a possible D match to TRBD1 (5 bases). The length of the CDR3 is 15 residues. The ends were cut back, 1 base at V and 7 bases at J, with 17 bases in the middle. Germline V gene sequence: CDR1 SGHNT, CDR2 YYREEE (reference sequence). For the CDR3, the DNA is TGTGCCAGCAGCTTGAATACGGAGGGGACGGGTGGCTACACCTTC. Amino acid sequence: CASSLNTEGTGGYTF.

The chain combines TRBV11-2 with TRBJ2-3; D is ambiguous. Germline CDR1 reads SGHAT; CDR2 reads FQNNGV. The CDR3 spans 15 residues. The V end was cut by 6 bases, the J end by 1 base, with 14 bases between. CDR3 DNA sequence: TGTGCCAGCAGAACGTACAAGGAACGCACAGATACGCAGTATTTT. Protein product: CASRTYKERTDTQYF.

The CDR3 nucleotides read TGTGCCAGCAGCGGCTGGGACGGAGGCACAGATACGCAGTATTTT. Translation: CASSGWDGGTDTQYF. The chain uses TRBV5-5 and TRBJ2-3; D may be TRBD1 or TRBD2 (5 bases each). Germline-derived CDR1 and CDR2 are SGHKS and YYEKEE (reference sequence). Trimming removed 4 bases from V and 1 base from J, with 13 bases in between. The CDR3 is 15 amino acids.

The V call is TRBV7-2, the J call TRBJ2-3, with D unresolved. The V gene's germline CDR1 is SGHTA and CDR2 FQGNSA. The CDR3 runs to 14 residues. Deletions cut 4 bases from V and 2 bases from J, with 10 bases between. DNA for the CDR3: TGTGCCAGCAGCTCCCGCGCATACACAGATACGCAGTATTTT. Protein product: CASSSRAYTDTQYF.

V gene TRBV25-1 combines with J gene TRBJ1-2; D might be TRBD1 (6 bases). Germline V gene lookup returns CDR1 MGHDK and CDR2 SYGVNS. V lost 8 bases, J lost 6 bases, and 19 bases lay in between. CDR3 length equals 14 residues. The CDR3 coding sequence is TGTGCCAGCTCGGCGGGGAAAGGGGGAAATGGCTACACCTTC. Protein sequence: CASSAGKGGNGYTF.

The chain couples TRBV15 to TRBJ1-3; 10 bases line up with TRBD1. Germline values: CDR1 LNHNV, CDR2 YYDKDF (reference sequence). This CDR3 has 15 residues. The V and J ends lost 5 bases and 4 bases, in that order; junction bases with no gene match: 5. CDR3 in amino acids: CATSSGTGVGNTIYF. For the CDR3, the DNA is TGTGCCACCAGCTCCGGGACAGGGGTCGGAAACACCATATATTTT.

This chain joins TRBV5-1 and TRBJ2-3; D gene uncertain. In germline, CDR1 is SGHRS, CDR2 YFSETQ. Trimming removed 3 bases at V and 0 bases at J, with 14 bases between. The CDR3 extends over 16 amino acids. The CDR3 coding sequence is TGCGCCAGCAGCTCCACCAGTCTAACTAGCACAGATACGCAGTATTTT. Translated, it gives CASSSTSLTSTDTQYF.

J is TRBJ2-3 and V is TRBV4-1; 7 bases align to TRBD2. The CDR3 spans 17 residues. The V gene end was trimmed by 0 bases and the J gene end by 0 bases; junction bases not matched to a gene: 6. In germline, CDR1 is MGHRA, CDR2 YSYEKL. CDR3 sequence: CASSQDGGSSSTDTQYF. CDR3 sequence (DNA): TGCGCCAGCAGCCAAGATGGCGGGAGTAGCAGCACAGATACGCAGTATTTT.

This clone appeared a single time. The rearrangement joins TRBV7-2 to TRBJ2-3; 10 nucleotides agree with TRBD2. Germline V CDR1 and CDR2: SGHTA, FQGNSA. V shed 4 bases and J 1 base; nucleotides not matched to a gene: 5. The CDR3 runs to 16 residues. The CDR3 loop is CASSSGLAPGTDTQYF. In DNA form, the CDR3 reads TGTGCCAGCAGCTCGGGACTAGCGCCCGGCACAGATACGCAGTATTTT.

This sequence joins TRBV10-1 and TRBJ2-3; 10 bases are a match to TRBD1. Germline CDR1 and CDR2: WNHNN and SYGVQD (reference sequence). The CDR3 sequence is 14 residues long. V dropped 6 bases and J dropped 3; count of bases not matched to a gene: 3. CDR3 loop: CASRDRGRTDTQYF. CDR3 DNA sequence: TGCGCCAGCAGGGACAGGGGGAGGACAGATACGCAGTATTTT.

The chain recombines TRBV15 with TRBJ2-5; 7 nucleotides agree with TRBD1. Trimming cost V 2 bases and J 10 bases; bases outside gene matches: 4. The CDR3 consists of 12 residues. Germline V gives CDR1 LNHNV, CDR2 YYDKDF (reference sequence). The CDR3 region has the DNA TGTGCCACCAGCAGATCCCAGGGGGTCCAGTACTTC. Translating gives CATSRSQGVQYF.

The V call is TRBV6-1, the J call TRBJ2-7, with 13 bases lining up with TRBD2. Per the germline V gene, CDR1 is MNHNS and CDR2 is SASEGT. This CDR3 region has 18 residues. V was clipped by 4 bases and J by 3 bases; unmatched bases: 12. CDR3 sequence reads: CASSAPSPLAGGHYEQYF. The CDR3 DNA reads as TGTGCCAGCAGTGCCCCGTCTCCACTAGCGGGGGGGCACTACGAGCAGTACTTC.

The chain links TRBV9 to TRBJ2-4, with TRBD1 matching over 7 bases. CDR3 length equals 16 residues. Germline values: CDR1 SGDLS, CDR2 YYNGEE. V gave up 4 bases and J gave up 0 bases; unmatched junction bases: 7. CDR3 sequence reads: CASSPGQLLAKNIQYF. As DNA, the CDR3 is TGTGCCAGCAGCCCGGGACAGCTATTAGCCAAAAACATTCAGTACTTC.

The CDR3 loop is CASSETPGQGGLSYNEQFF. CDR3 nucleotide sequence: TGCGCCAGCAGTGAGACTCCGGGACAAGGGGGTCTCTCCTACAATGAGCAGTTCTTC. The genes are TRBV10-1 and TRBJ2-1; perhaps TRBD1 as D (6 bases). Germline V gene sequence: CDR1 WNHNN, CDR2 SYGVQD (reference sequence). V lost 2 bases and J lost 0, with 20 bases in between. The CDR3 contains 19 residues.

This clone was picked up one time. The gene calls are TRBV10-2 and TRBJ2-7; 13 bases fit TRBD2. The CDR3 spans 15 residues. Germline V CDR1 and CDR2: WSHSY, SAAADI. Trimming took 3 bases from V and 2 from J; bases not matched to a gene: 1. CDR3 sequence (DNA): TGCGCCAGCAGTGATACTAGCGGGAGGGCCTACGAGCAGTACTTC. Protein sequence: CASSDTSGRAYEQYF.